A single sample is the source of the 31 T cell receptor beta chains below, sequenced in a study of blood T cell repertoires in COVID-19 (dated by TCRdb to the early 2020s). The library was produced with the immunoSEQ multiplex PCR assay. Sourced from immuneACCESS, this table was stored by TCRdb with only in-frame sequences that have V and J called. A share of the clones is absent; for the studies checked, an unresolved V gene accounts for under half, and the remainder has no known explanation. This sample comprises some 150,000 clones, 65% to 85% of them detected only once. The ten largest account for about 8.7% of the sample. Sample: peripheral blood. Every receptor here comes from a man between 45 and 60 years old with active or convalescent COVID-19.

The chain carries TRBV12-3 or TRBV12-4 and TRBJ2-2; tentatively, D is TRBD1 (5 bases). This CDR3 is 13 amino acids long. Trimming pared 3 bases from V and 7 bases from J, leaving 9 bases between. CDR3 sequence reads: CASSFWGYGELFF. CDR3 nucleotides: TGTGCCAGCAGTTTTTGGGGCTACGGGGAGCTGTTTTTT.

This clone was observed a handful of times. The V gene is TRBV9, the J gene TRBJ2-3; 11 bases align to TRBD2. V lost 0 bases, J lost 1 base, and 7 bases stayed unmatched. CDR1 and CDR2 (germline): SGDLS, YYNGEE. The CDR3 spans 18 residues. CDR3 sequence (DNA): TGTGCCAGCAGCGTAGTTGCATTAGCGGGAGGGGGCACAGATACGCAGTATTTT. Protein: CASSVVALAGGGTDTQYF.

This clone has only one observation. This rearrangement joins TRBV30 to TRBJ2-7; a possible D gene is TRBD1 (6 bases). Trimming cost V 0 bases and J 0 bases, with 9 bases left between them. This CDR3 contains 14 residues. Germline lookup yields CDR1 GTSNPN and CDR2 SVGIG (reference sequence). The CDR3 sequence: CAWSVGGSSYEQYF. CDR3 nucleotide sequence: TGTGCCTGGAGTGTAGGGGGTAGCTCCTACGAGCAGTACTTC.

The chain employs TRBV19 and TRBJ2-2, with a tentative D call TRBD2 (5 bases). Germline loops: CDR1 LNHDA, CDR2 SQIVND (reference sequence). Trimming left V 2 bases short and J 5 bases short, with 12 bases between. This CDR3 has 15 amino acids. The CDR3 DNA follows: TGTGCCAGTAGTATAAGGCAGAGAGGGACCGGGGAGCTGTTTTTT. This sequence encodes CASSIRQRGTGELFF.

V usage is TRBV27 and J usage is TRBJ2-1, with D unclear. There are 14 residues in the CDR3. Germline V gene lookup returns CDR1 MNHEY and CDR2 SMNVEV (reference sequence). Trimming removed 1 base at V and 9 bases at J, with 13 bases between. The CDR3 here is CASSLLGSRGEQFF. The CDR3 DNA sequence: TGTGCCAGCAGTTTATTGGGTAGCCGCGGTGAGCAGTTCTTC.

This chain's CDR3 is CASSLELDNEQFF. CDR3 nucleotides: TGCGCCAGCAGCTTGGAGCTGGACAATGAGCAGTTCTTC. This chain uses TRBV5-1 with TRBJ2-1; the D is unclear. Per the germline V gene, CDR1 is SGHRS and CDR2 is YFSETQ. This CDR3 contains 13 residues. With 0 bases removed from V and 5 bases from J, the gap between germline ends came to 6 bases.

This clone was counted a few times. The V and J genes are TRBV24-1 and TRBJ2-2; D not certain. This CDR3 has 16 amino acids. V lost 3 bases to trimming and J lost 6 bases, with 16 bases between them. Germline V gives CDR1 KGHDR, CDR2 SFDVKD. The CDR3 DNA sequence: TGTGCCACCAGTGATCCTCCCGGGTTATCCGCCGGGGAGCTGTTTTTT. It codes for CATSDPPGLSAGELFF.

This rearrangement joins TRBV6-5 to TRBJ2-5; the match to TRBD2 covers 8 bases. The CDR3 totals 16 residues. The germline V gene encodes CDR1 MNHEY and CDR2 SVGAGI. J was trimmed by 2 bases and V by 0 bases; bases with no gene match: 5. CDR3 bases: TGTGCCAGCAGTTACTCCTTTCCGGGAGGGCAAGAGACCCAGTACTTC. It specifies CASSYSFPGGQETQYF.

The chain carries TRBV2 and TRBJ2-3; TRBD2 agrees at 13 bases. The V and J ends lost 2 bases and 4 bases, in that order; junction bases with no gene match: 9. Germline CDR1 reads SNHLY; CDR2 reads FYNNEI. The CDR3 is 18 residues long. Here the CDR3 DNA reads TGTGCCAGCAGTGAAAGGACTAGCGGGAGTGGTGGGCCAGATACGCAGTATTTT. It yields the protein CASSERTSGSGGPDTQYF.

This CDR3 reads CASTPGLAFVANYGYTF. The CDR3 nucleotides read TGTGCCAGCACCCCAGGACTAGCCTTTGTAGCTAACTATGGCTACACCTTC. The V and J genes are TRBV27 and TRBJ1-2; D unresolved. This CDR3 is built from 17 residues. V was clipped by 7 bases and J by 0 bases, with 21 bases between them. Germline-derived CDR1 and CDR2 are MNHEY and SMNVEV (reference sequence).

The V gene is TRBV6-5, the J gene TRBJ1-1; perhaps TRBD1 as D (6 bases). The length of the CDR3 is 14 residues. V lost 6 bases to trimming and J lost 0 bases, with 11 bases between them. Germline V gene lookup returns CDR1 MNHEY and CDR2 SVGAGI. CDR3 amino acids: CASSFGQMNTEAFF. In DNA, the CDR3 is TGTGCCAGCAGCTTTGGACAGATGAACACTGAAGCTTTCTTT.

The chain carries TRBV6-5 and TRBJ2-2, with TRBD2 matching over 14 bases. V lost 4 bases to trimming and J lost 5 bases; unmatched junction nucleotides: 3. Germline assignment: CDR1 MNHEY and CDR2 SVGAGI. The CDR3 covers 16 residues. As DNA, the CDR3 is TGTGCCAGCAGTTCCGGACTAGCGGGAGGAACCGGGGAGCTGTTTTTT. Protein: CASSSGLAGGTGELFF.

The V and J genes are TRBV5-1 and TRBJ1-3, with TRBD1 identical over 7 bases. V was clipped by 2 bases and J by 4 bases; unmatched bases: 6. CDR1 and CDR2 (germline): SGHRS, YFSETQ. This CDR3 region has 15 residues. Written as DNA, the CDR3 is TGCGCCAGCAGCTTCACAGGGGATGTAGGAAACACCATATATTTT. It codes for CASSFTGDVGNTIYF. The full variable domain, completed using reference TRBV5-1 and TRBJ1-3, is KAGVTQTPRYLIKTRGQQVTLSCSPISGHRSVSWYQQTPGQGLQFLFEYFSETQRNKGNFPGRFSGRQFSNSRSEMNVSTLELGDSALYLCASSFTGDVGNTIYFGEGSWLTVV.

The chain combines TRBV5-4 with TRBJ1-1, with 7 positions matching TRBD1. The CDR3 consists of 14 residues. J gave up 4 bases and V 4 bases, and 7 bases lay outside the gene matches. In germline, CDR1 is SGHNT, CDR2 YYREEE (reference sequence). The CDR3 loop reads CASSGQGGITEAFF. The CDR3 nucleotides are TGTGCCAGCAGCGGTCAAGGGGGCATCACTGAAGCTTTCTTT.

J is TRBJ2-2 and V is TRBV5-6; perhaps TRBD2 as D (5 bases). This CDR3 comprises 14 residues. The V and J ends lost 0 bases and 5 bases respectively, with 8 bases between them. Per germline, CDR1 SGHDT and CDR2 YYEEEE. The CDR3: CASSLGRWTGELFF. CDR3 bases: TGTGCCAGCAGCTTGGGGAGGTGGACCGGGGAGCTGTTTTTT.

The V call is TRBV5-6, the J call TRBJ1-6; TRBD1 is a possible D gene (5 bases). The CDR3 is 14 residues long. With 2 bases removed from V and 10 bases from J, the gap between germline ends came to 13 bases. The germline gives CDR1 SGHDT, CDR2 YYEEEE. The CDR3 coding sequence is TGTGCCAGCAGCTTCAGCGGGGGGTACTCACCCCTCCACTTT. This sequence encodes CASSFSGGYSPLHF.

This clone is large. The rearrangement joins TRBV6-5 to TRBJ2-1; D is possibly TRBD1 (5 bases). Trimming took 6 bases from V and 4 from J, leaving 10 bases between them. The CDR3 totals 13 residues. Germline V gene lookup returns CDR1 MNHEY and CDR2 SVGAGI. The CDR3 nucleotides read TGTGCCAGCAGAGACAGTCTATACAATGAGCAGTTCTTC. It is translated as CASRDSLYNEQFF.

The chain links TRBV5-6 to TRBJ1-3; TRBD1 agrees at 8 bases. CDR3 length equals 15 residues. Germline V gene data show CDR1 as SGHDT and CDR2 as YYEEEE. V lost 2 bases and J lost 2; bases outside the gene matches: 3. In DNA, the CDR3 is TGTGCCAGCAGCTTTACAGGGGGGACTGGAAACACCATATATTTT. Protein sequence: CASSFTGGTGNTIYF.

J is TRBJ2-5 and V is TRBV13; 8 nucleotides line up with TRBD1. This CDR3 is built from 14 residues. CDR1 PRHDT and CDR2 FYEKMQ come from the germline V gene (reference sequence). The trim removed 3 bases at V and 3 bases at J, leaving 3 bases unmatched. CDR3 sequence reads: CASSFGQGKETQYF. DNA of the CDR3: TGTGCCAGCAGCTTTGGACAGGGAAAAGAGACCCAGTACTTC.

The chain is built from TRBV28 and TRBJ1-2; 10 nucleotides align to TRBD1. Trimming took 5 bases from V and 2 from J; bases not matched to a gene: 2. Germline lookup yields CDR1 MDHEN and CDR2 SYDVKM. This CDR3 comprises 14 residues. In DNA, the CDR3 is TGTGCCAGCAGTAGACAGGGGGCCAACTATGGCTACACCTTC. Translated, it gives CASSRQGANYGYTF.

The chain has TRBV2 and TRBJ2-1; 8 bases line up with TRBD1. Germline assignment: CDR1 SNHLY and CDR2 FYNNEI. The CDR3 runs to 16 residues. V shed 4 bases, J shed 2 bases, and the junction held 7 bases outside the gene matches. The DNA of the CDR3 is TGTGCCAGCAGTGCCGGACAGGGCAGTACCTACAATGAGCAGTTCTTC. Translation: CASSAGQGSTYNEQFF.

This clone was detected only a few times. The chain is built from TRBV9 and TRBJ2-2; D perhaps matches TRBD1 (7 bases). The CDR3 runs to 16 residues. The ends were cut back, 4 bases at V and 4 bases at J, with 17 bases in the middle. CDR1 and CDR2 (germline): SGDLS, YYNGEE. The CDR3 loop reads CASSSRRGRGTGELFF. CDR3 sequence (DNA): TGTGCCAGCAGCTCACGGAGGGGGCGGGGCACCGGGGAGCTGTTTTTT.

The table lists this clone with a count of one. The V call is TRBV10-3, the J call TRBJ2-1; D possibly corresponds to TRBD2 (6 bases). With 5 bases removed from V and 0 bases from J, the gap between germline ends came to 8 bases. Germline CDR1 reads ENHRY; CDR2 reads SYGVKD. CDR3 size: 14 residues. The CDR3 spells CAISLSGSYNEQFF. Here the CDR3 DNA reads TGTGCCATCAGTCTTAGCGGCTCCTACAATGAGCAGTTCTTC.

The CDR3 region has the DNA TGTGCCACCAGTGTCACAGGGTCGTTGGGCTACACCTTC. Its translation is CATSVTGSLGYTF. V usage is TRBV24-1 and J usage is TRBJ1-2; possible D gene TRBD1, 6 bases. The CDR3 covers 13 residues. Germline V gives CDR1 KGHDR, CDR2 SFDVKD. V was clipped by 5 bases and J by 8 bases, with 14 bases between them.

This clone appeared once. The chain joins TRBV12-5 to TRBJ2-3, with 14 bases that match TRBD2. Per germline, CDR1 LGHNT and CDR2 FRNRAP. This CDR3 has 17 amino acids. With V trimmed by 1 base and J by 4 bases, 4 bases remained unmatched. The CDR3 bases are TGTGCTAGTGGTTTGGGACGACTAGCGGGAGGGGCAGATACGCAGTATTTT. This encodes CASGLGRLAGGADTQYF.

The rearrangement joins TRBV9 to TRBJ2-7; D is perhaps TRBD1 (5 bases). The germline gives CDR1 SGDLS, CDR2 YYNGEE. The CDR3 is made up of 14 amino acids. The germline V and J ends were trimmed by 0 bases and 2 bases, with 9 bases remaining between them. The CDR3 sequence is CASSVGGSTYEQYF. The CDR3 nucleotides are TGTGCCAGCAGCGTAGGGGGCAGCACCTACGAGCAGTACTTC.

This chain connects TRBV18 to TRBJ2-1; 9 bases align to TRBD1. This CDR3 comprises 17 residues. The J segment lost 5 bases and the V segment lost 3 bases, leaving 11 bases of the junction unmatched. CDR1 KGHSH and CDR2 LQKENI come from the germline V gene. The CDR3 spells CASSPHGPGTGNNEQFF. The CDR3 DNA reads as TGTGCCAGCTCACCCCACGGACCCGGGACAGGGAACAATGAGCAGTTCTTC.

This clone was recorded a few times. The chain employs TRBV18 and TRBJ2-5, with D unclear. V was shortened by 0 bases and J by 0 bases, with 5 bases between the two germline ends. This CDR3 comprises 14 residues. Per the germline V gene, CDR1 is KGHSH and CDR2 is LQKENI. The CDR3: CASSPPANQETQYF. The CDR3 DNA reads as TGTGCCAGCTCACCACCAGCAAACCAAGAGACCCAGTACTTC.

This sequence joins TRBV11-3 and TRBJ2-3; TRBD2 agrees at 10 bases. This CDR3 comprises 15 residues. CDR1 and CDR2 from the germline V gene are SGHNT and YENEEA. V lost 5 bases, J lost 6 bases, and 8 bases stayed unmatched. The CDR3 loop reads CASSARTSGRDTQYF. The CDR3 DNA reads TGTGCCAGCAGCGCCCGGACTAGCGGAAGGGATACGCAGTATTTT. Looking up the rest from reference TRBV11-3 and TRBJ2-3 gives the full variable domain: EAGVVQSPRYKIIEKKQPVAFWCNPISGHNTLYWYLQNLGQGPELLIRYENEEAVDDSQLPKDRFSAERLKGVDSTLKIQPAELGDSAVYLCASSARTSGRDTQYFGPGTRLTVL.

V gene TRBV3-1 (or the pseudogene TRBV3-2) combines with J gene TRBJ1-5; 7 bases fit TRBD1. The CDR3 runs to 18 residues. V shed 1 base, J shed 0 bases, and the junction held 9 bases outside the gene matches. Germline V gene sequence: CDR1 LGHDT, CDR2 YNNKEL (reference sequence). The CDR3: CASSQAPPQGYSNQPQHF. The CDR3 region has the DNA TGTGCCAGCAGCCAAGCCCCCCCACAGGGGTATAGCAATCAGCCCCAGCATTTT.

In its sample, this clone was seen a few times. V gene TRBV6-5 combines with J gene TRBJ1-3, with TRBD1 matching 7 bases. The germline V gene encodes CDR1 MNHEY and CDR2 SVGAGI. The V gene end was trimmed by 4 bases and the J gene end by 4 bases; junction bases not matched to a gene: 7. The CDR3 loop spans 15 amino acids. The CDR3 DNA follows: TGTGCCAGCAGTTTAATACAGGGGTACGGAAACACCATATATTTT. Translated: CASSLIQGYGNTIYF.